A selection of T cell receptor beta chains follows, all from one sample in a study of cytomegalovirus exposure and HLA in healthy donors. Profiled with immunoSEQ multiplex PCR; TCRdb holds only in-frame clones, not every one. The sample consists of approximately 88,000 clones, 76% of them appearing once. Sequencing was performed on PBMCs. These TCRs come from a male donor in good health and CMV-seronegative. The CDR3 runs from the conserved cysteine through the conserved F or W. The order of the fields is J gene, V gene, clone size, D gene, CDR3 protein, CDR3 DNA. A D gene is named only where the DNA matches it firmly. Clone size is not always given. Where it is, it says once, few, many or a class for expanded clones.

j_call: TRBJ1-5; v_call: TRBV5-5; clone_size: NA; d_call: TRBD1; cdr3_aa: CASSFGTGQGSQPQHF; cdr3_nt: TGTGCCAGCAGCTTCGGGACGGGACAGGGGAGTCAGCCCCAGCATTTT
j_call: TRBJ1-4; v_call: TRBV7-8; clone_size: NA; d_call: NA; cdr3_aa: CASSLSVRDPAKKLFF; cdr3_nt: TGTGCCAGCAGCTTATCGGTCAGGGATCCAGCGAAAAAACTGTTTTTT
j_call: TRBJ1-2; v_call: TRBV28; clone_size: NA; d_call: NA; cdr3_aa: CASSLPAGTGAYGYTF; cdr3_nt: TGTGCCAGCAGTTTACCTGCGGGGACCGGGGCTTATGGCTACACCTTC
j_call: TRBJ1-1; v_call: TRBV5-6; clone_size: NA; d_call: NA; cdr3_aa: CASSFTVNTEAFF; cdr3_nt: TGTGCCAGCAGCTTCACAGTGAACACTGAAGCTTTCTTT
j_call: TRBJ1-3; v_call: TRBV11-3; clone_size: NA; d_call: TRBD1; cdr3_aa: CASSFTGADSGNTIYF; cdr3_nt: TGTGCCAGCAGTTTCACAGGGGCAGACTCTGGAAACACCATATATTTT
j_call: TRBJ1-4; v_call: TRBV5-4; clone_size: NA; d_call: NA; cdr3_aa: CASTYTGGSEKLFF; cdr3_nt: TGTGCCAGCACCTACACTGGAGGAAGTGAAAAACTGTTTTTT
j_call: TRBJ1-6; v_call: TRBV11-2; clone_size: once; d_call: NA; cdr3_aa: CASSSTNSPLHF; cdr3_nt: TGTGCCAGCAGCTCCACAAATTCACCCCTCCACTTT
j_call: TRBJ2-3; v_call: TRBV10-1; clone_size: NA; d_call: TRBD1; cdr3_aa: CASSDPGAGGNKDTQYF; cdr3_nt: TGCGCCAGCAGTGATCCGGGGGCAGGGGGCAATAAAGATACGCAGTATTTT
j_call: TRBJ1-2; v_call: TRBV28; clone_size: NA; d_call: NA; cdr3_aa: CASSFYGAENNYGYTF; cdr3_nt: TGTGCCAGCAGTTTTTACGGTGCGGAGAATAACTATGGCTACACCTTC
j_call: TRBJ1-3; v_call: TRBV7-2; clone_size: NA; d_call: NA; cdr3_aa: CASSITDSGNTIYF; cdr3_nt: TGTGCCAGCAGCATCACAGATTCTGGAAACACCATATATTTT
j_call: TRBJ1-2; v_call: TRBV6-5; clone_size: few; d_call: NA; cdr3_aa: CASRHHYGYTF; cdr3_nt: TGTGCCAGCAGACACCACTATGGCTACACCTTC
j_call: TRBJ1-2; v_call: TRBV29-1; clone_size: NA; d_call: TRBD1; cdr3_aa: CSVGQGVLSNYGYTF; cdr3_nt: TGCAGCGTTGGACAGGGCGTACTGTCCAACTATGGCTACACCTTC
j_call: TRBJ1-3; v_call: TRBV5-1; clone_size: NA; d_call: TRBD1; cdr3_aa: CASSAGTGAGGNTIYF; cdr3_nt: TGCGCCAGCAGCGCGGGGACAGGGGCTGGTGGAAACACCATATATTTT
j_call: TRBJ1-2; v_call: TRBV19; clone_size: NA; d_call: TRBD1; cdr3_aa: CASSITRGQGGYTF; cdr3_nt: TGTGCCAGTAGTATAACGAGGGGACAGGGAGGCTACACCTTC
j_call: TRBJ2-7; v_call: TRBV10-3; clone_size: few; d_call: TRBD2; cdr3_aa: CAISESLAGEHSYEQYF; cdr3_nt: TGTGCCATCAGTGAGTCTCTAGCGGGAGAGCACAGCTACGAGCAGTACTTC
j_call: TRBJ2-5; v_call: TRBV5-1; clone_size: NA; d_call: NA; cdr3_aa: CASSSQDHQETQYF; cdr3_nt: TGCGCCAGCAGCTCACAGGACCACCAAGAGACCCAGTACTTC